The 10 T cell receptor beta chains in this list originate from one sample, sequenced in a study of vaccination and CD4 T cells after COVID-19. The Oncomine TCR Beta short-read assay was applied to DNA of cultured CD4+ T cells. From the PCR reads, TCRdb called clonotypes with MiXCR, one entry per CDR3 protein. Found here are some 14,000 distinct CDR3 sequences, roughly a third of them singletons; the top ten hold roughly 38%. The treatment is: roughly 10-day PBMC culture with coronavirus spike peptide pools or control peptides (ViraFEST assay). Their antigens remain unidentified. Sequencing used cultured CD4+ T cells from blood. The receptor source for this set is a human donor with COVID-19.

This clonotype was recorded a few times. The V call is TRBV7-2, the J call TRBJ2-5, with no clear D. Germline V gives CDR1 SGHTA, CDR2 FQGNSA. The CDR3 spans 16 residues. Trimming stripped 2 bases from V and 4 bases from J, with 17 bases between. The DNA of the CDR3 is TGTGCCAGCAGCTTACGCCCATACACCAGTCCAGAGACCCAGTACTTC. Translated, it gives CASSLRPYTSPETQYF.

The table lists this clonotype with a few counts. The J gene is TRBJ1-5, the V gene TRBV6-1; D gene ambiguous. V lost 8 bases to trimming and J lost 7 bases, with 15 bases between them. Germline lookup yields CDR1 MNHNS and CDR2 SASEGT. The CDR3 totals 13 residues. The CDR3 DNA is TGTGCCAGCTCCAGGATGGGTTGGCAGCCCCAGCATTTT. It yields the protein CASSRMGWQPQHF.

This clonotype was seen only a few times. The V call is TRBV2, the J call TRBJ1-2; no definite D call. The germline gives CDR1 SNHLY, CDR2 FYNNEI. The V end lost 6 bases, the J end lost 0 bases, and 11 bases lay between the germline ends. This CDR3 region has 14 residues. DNA for the CDR3: TGTGCCAGCAGACCCCTTGCAGCTAACTATGGCTACACCTTC. It encodes CASRPLAANYGYTF.

CDR3 amino acids: CASSFWDRGRNEQFF. In nucleotides, the CDR3 is TGTGCCAGCAGTTTCTGGGACAGGGGGAGGAATGAGCAGTTCTTC. V usage is TRBV27 and J usage is TRBJ2-1, with 11 bases matching TRBD1. CDR1 is MNHEY and CDR2 is SMNVEV in the germline V gene (reference sequence). This CDR3 is 15 amino acids long. The V segment lost 3 bases and the J segment 7 bases; nucleotides outside the gene matches: 5.

This clonotype was found a few times. V and J are TRBV5-4 and TRBJ1-2; D ambiguous. This CDR3 region has 14 residues. From germline, CDR1 is SGHNT and CDR2 YYREEE (reference sequence). Trimming shortened V by 1 base and J by 1 base, and 8 bases separated the two germline ends. The CDR3 here is CASSLLRVNYGYTF. The CDR3 region has the DNA TGTGCCAGCAGCTTGTTGCGAGTTAACTATGGCTACACCTTC.

A few counts support this clonotype. J is TRBJ2-2 and V is TRBV6-5; D call uncertain. The V and J ends lost 4 bases and 4 bases respectively, with 7 bases between them. The CDR3 sequence is 13 residues long. Germline V CDR1 and CDR2: MNHEY, SVGAGI. The CDR3 region is CASSSRGTGELFF. The CDR3 region has the DNA TGTGCCAGCAGTTCACGCGGCACCGGGGAGCTGTTTTTT.

The V and J genes are TRBV20-1 and TRBJ1-5; possible D gene TRBD1, 5 bases. Trimming left V 6 bases short and J 3 bases short, with 21 bases between. This CDR3 region has 16 residues. Germline V CDR1 and CDR2: DFQATT, SNEGSKA (reference sequence). The CDR3 here is CSAHTDSSVFNQPQHF. CDR3 in DNA: TGCAGTGCCCATACAGACAGTTCCGTCTTCAATCAGCCCCAGCATTTT.

The chain recombines TRBV7-9 with TRBJ1-5, with D hard to call. CDR1 is SEHNR and CDR2 is FQNEAQ in the germline V gene (reference sequence). V dropped 5 bases and J dropped 1 base, with 9 bases sitting between them. The CDR3 has 14 residues. For the CDR3, the DNA is TGTGCCAGCAGCCGCGACCTCAGCAATCAGCCCCAGCATTTT. Amino acid sequence: CASSRDLSNQPQHF.

The rearrangement joins TRBV28 to TRBJ2-6; no firm D call. The CDR3 covers 15 residues. Germline V lookup: CDR1 MDHEN, CDR2 SYDVKM. V dropped 7 bases and J dropped 1 base, with 11 bases sitting between them. The CDR3, as DNA: TGTGCCAGCAATACGGACCGATCTGGGGCCAACGTCCTGACTTTC. Protein: CASNTDRSGANVLTF.

This rearrangement joins TRBV4-3 to TRBJ2-4, with 8 positions matching TRBD2. J gave up 3 bases and V 0 bases, and 13 bases lay outside the gene matches. Germline CDR1 and CDR2: LGHNA and YSLEER. The CDR3 loop spans 19 amino acids. CDR3 bases: TGCGCCAGCAGCCAAGAATTCGGGGGGGCGGACTTGGGCAAAAACATTCAGTACTTC. It translates to CASSQEFGGADLGKNIQYF.